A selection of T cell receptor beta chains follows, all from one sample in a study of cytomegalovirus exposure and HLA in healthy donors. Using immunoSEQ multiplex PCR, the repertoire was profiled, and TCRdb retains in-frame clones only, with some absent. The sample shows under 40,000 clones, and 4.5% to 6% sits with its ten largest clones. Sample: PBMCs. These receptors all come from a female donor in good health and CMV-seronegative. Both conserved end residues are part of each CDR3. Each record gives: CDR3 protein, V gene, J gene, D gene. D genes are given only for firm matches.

CDR3aa: CASSATRTSGKYF
v_gene: TRBV7-3
j_gene: TRBJ2-7
d_gene: .

CDR3aa: CASSLNPGHNYEQYF
v_gene: TRBV11-2
j_gene: TRBJ2-7
d_gene: .

CDR3aa: CASSQEGPGGQPQHF
v_gene: TRBV4-2
j_gene: TRBJ1-5
d_gene: .

CDR3aa: CAWPGQVRGEAFF
v_gene: TRBV30
j_gene: TRBJ1-1
d_gene: TRBD1

CDR3aa: CASSVDQGARTNTEAFF
v_gene: TRBV9
j_gene: TRBJ1-1
d_gene: TRBD1

CDR3aa: CASSPPVGRTEAFF
v_gene: TRBV28
j_gene: TRBJ1-1
d_gene: .

CDR3aa: CASSPLGGAKPGELFF
v_gene: TRBV28
j_gene: TRBJ2-2
d_gene: .

CDR3aa: CASSLAAGGETQYF
v_gene: TRBV11-3
j_gene: TRBJ2-5
d_gene: TRBD2

CDR3aa: CASSIDRGSKRYF
v_gene: TRBV19
j_gene: TRBJ2-4
d_gene: TRBD1

CDR3aa: CASSLEQGTEAFF
v_gene: TRBV7-3
j_gene: TRBJ1-1
d_gene: .

CDR3aa: CASSPGIGTGPGNTIYF
v_gene: TRBV18
j_gene: TRBJ1-3
d_gene: TRBD1

CDR3aa: CASSDGSGGAVDTQYF
v_gene: TRBV6-4
j_gene: TRBJ2-3
d_gene: TRBD2

CDR3aa: CASSPSGGRETQYF
v_gene: TRBV18
j_gene: TRBJ2-5
d_gene: TRBD1

CDR3aa: CASSRVAGEGDTQYF
v_gene: TRBV19
j_gene: TRBJ2-3
d_gene: TRBD2

CDR3aa: CASSYTLLQGGAGANVLTF
v_gene: TRBV5-1
j_gene: TRBJ2-6
d_gene: TRBD1